This TCR beta chain came from a study of siplizumab effects on memory and regulatory T cells. Concerning this clone itself: Its antigen is not known.

Study-level points and caveats: Naive T cells seemed more diverse than memory cells and seemed major alloresponse contributors.

Per sample, roughly 10^5 TCR templates were assayed. Produced via immunoSEQ multiplex PCR; TCRdb's table is partial and in-frame only. The sample carries more than 85,000 clones, approximately 90% recorded once. The sample was CD4+ T cells sorted from blood. The TCR sequence derives from a human donor in good health.

The CDR3 DNA reads TGCGCCAGCAGCCCCAGGGGACAGAACAATGAGCAGTTCTTC. As protein: CASSPRGQNNEQFF. The chain recombines TRBV5-1 with TRBJ2-1; 7 nucleotides match TRBD1. Per the germline V gene, CDR1 is SGHRS and CDR2 is YFSETQ. The V gene end was trimmed by 4 bases and the J gene end by 5 bases; junction bases not matched to a gene: 6. The CDR3 is 14 amino acids.